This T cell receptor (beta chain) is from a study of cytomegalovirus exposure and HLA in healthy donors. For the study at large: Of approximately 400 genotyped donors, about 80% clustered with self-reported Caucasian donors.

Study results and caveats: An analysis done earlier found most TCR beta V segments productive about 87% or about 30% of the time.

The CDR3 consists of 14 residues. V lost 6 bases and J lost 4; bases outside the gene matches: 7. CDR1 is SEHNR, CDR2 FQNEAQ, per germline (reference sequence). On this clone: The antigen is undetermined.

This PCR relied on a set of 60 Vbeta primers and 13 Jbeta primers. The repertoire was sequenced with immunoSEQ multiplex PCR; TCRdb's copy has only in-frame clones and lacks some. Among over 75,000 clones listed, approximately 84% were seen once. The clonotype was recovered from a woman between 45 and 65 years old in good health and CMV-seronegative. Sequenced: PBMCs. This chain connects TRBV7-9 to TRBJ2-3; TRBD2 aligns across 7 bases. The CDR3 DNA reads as TGTGCCAGCAGGTCGGCGGGAGAAGCAGATACGCAGTATTTT. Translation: CASRSAGEADTQYF.